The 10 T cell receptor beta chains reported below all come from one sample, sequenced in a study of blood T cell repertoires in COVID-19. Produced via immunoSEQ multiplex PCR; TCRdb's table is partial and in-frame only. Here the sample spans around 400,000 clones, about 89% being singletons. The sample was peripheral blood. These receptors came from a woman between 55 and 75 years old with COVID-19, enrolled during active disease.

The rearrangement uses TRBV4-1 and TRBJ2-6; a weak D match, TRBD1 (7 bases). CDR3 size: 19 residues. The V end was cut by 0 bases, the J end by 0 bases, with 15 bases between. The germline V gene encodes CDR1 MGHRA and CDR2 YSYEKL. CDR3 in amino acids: CASSQEGGTAFSGANVLTF. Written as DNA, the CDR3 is TGCGCCAGCAGCCAAGAAGGAGGGACAGCCTTCTCTGGGGCCAACGTCCTGACTTTC.

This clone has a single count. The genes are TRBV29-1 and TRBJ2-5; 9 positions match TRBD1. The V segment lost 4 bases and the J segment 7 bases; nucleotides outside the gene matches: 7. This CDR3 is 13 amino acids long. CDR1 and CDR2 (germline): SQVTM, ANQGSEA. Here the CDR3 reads CSVATGGHGTQYF. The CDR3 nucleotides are TGCAGCGTTGCTACAGGGGGCCATGGGACCCAGTACTTC.

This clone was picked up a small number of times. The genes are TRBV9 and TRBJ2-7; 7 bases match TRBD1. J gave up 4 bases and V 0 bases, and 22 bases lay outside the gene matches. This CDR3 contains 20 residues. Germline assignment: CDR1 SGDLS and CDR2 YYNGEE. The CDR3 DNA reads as TGTGCCAGCAGCGTAGCGTACCTCAAAATTGGGACAGATTATTGGTACGAGCAGTACTTC. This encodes CASSVAYLKIGTDYWYEQYF.

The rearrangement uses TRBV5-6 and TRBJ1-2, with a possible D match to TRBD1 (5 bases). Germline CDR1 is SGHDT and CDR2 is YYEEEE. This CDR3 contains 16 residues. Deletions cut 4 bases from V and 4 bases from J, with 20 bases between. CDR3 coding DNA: TGTGCCAGCAGCCCACCCCTGGGGGGTTTTGCCTATGGCTACACCTTC. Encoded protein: CASSPPLGGFAYGYTF.

The CDR3 nucleotides are TGTGCCAGCGCGAGGGACAGGGAGGAGACCCAGTACTTC. Translating it yields CASARDREETQYF. This rearrangement joins TRBV12-3 or TRBV12-4 to TRBJ2-5; 9 bases match TRBD1. J gave up 5 bases and V 8 bases, and 6 bases lay outside the gene matches. The CDR3 is made up of 13 amino acids.

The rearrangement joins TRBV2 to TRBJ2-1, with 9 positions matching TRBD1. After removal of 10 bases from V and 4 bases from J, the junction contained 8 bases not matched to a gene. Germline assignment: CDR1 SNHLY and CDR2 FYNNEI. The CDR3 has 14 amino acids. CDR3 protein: CATATGGTYNEQFF. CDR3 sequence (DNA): TGTGCCACCGCGACAGGGGGAACTTACAATGAGCAGTTCTTC.

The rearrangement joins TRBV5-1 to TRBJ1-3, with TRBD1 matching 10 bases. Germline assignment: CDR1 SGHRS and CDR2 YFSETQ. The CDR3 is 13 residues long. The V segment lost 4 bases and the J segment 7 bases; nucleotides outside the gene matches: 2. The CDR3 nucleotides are TGCGCCAGCAGCCAGGGACAGGGGAACACCATATATTTT. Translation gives CASSQGQGNTIYF.

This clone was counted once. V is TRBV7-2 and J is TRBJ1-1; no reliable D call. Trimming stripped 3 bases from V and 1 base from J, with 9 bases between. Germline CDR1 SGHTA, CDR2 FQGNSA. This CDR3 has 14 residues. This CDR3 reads CASSFSPGNTEAFF. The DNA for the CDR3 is TGTGCCAGCAGCTTCTCCCCGGGGAACACTGAAGCTTTCTTT.

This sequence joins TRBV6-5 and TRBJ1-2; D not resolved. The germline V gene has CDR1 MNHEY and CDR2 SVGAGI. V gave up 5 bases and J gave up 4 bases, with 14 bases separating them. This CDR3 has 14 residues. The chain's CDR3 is CASSIGLVGYGYTF. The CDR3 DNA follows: TGTGCCAGCAGTATAGGACTGGTAGGCTATGGCTACACCTTC.

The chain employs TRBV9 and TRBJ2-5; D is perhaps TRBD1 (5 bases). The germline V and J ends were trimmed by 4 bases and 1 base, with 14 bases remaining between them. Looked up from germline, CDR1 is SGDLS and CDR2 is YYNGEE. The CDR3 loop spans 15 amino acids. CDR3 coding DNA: TGTGCCAGCAGCAGACCTAGGGGCGGCCAAGAGACCCAGTACTTC. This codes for CASSRPRGGQETQYF. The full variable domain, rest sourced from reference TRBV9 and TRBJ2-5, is DSGVTQTPKHLITATGQRVTLRCSPRSGDLSVYWYQQSLDQGLQFLIQYYNGEERAKGNILERFSAQQFPDLHSELNLSSLELGDSALYFCASSRPRGGQETQYFGPGTRLLVL.